This T cell receptor (beta chain) was profiled in a study of response to subunit inactivated influenza vaccine. This clonotype has more than one count but fewer than ten. Its antigen is undetermined. The germline CDR1 and CDR2 sequences are SGHAT and FQNNGV. The CDR3 totals 12 residues. V lost 3 bases, J lost 11 bases, and 13 bases lay in between. Study-wide findings and caveats: Seasonal influenza vaccination, on each occasion, was suggested by the authors to recruit few new T cells.

TCRdb reanalysed the RT-PCR reads using MiXCR and keeps one entry per CDR3 protein. The sample lists under 500,000 distinct CDR3 sequences, 9.5% to 12% seen once, with 12% in the top ten. The receptor was derived from a man between 45 and 60 years old who received an inactivated influenza vaccine. Sequencing was performed on PBMCs from blood, taken 35 to 45 days after vaccination. The rearrangement joins TRBV11-2 to TRBJ1-1; D is undetermined. The CDR3 coding sequence is TGTGCCAGCAGCTTTTTGGACGGGAAGGCTTTCTTT. Protein product: CASSFLDGKAFF. The entire variable domain, with the rest obtained from reference TRBV11-2 and TRBJ1-1, is as follows: EAGVAQSPRYKIIEKRQSVAFWCNPISGHATLYWYQQILGQGPKLLIQFQNNGVVDDSQLPKDRFSAERLKGVDSTLKIQPAKLEDSAVYLCASSFLDGKAFFGQGTRLTVV.